A selection of T cell receptor beta chains follows, all from one sample in a study of CD8 T cells in ankylosing spondylitis. A single record per CDR3 protein comes from TCRdb applying MiXCR to the 5' RACE reads. The sample includes fewer than 200,000 distinct CDR3 sequences, over 15% of them seen just once. Sequencing used blood, either unsorted or a sorted T cell fraction (not recorded which). The receptor source for this set is a male donor aged 10 to 35 with ankylosing spondylitis or in good health (not recorded which). The CDR3 runs from the conserved cysteine through the conserved F or W. D genes are given only for firm matches. Only some rows state a clone size, as once, few, many or a class for expanded clones.

clone_size j_call d_call v_call cdr3_aa cdr3_nt
many TRBJ2-5 - TRBV7-9 CASSRPDSSEGTQYF TGTGCCAGCAGCCGACCTGACAGCTCCGAAGGGACCCAGTACTTC
many TRBJ2-2 - TRBV7-2 CASSLWGLKNTGELFF TGTGCCAGCAGCTTATGGGGGCTCAAAAACACCGGGGAGCTGTTTTTT
many TRBJ2-1 TRBD2 TRBV20-1 CSARGGLAGGPREQFF TGCAGTGCTAGAGGAGGACTAGCGGGAGGGCCCCGGGAGCAGTTCTTC
many TRBJ2-1 - TRBV7-9 CASSEGPLGDEQFF TGTGCCAGCAGCGAGGGGCCATTGGGTGACGAGCAGTTCTTC
many TRBJ2-3 TRBD2 TRBV5-1 CASSLRLAGSDTQYF TGCGCCAGCAGCTTGAGACTAGCGGGATCAGATACGCAGTATTTT
many TRBJ2-1 TRBD2 TRBV7-3 CASSSTTSGRSNEQFF TGTGCCAGCAGCTCTACCACTAGCGGGAGGAGCAATGAGCAGTTCTTC
- TRBJ1-1 TRBD1 TRBV6-5 CASSYEGTGNTEAFF TGTGCCAGCAGTTACGAGGGGACAGGGAACACTGAAGCTTTCTTT
many TRBJ2-1 TRBD2 TRBV9 CASSSWTSGSSYEQFF TGTGCCAGCAGCTCTTGGACTAGCGGGAGTTCTTATGAGCAGTTCTTC
many TRBJ2-1 TRBD1 TRBV29-1 CSVAMGTELNEQFF TGCAGCGTTGCCATGGGGACAGAACTCAATGAGCAGTTCTTC
many TRBJ2-1 TRBD2 TRBV27 CASSLGLAGNEQFF TGTGCCAGCAGTCTCGGACTAGCAGGCAATGAGCAGTTCTTC
many TRBJ2-1 - TRBV4-3 CASSLRGPAYNEQFF TGCGCCAGCAGCCTACGCGGGCCGGCCTACAATGAGCAGTTCTTC
- TRBJ2-1 TRBD2 TRBV11-2 CASSLVVLAGGYNEQFF TGTGCCAGCAGCTTGGTAGTCCTAGCGGGAGGCTACAATGAGCAGTTCTTC
many TRBJ2-7 - TRBV10-3 CAISYEQYF TGTGCCATCAGCTACGAGCAGTACTTC
many TRBJ2-2 - TRBV29-1 CSVERVDTGELFF TGCAGCGTTGAAAGGGTGGACACCGGGGAGCTGTTTTTT
many TRBJ1-1 TRBD1 TRBV6-5 CASSYSRDRGWNTEAFF TGTGCCAGCAGTTACTCGCGGGACAGGGGATGGAACACTGAAGCTTTCTTT
- TRBJ1-1 - TRBV29-1 CSVEPRPSGTEAFF TGCAGCGTTGAGCCCCGGCCATCTGGCACTGAAGCTTTCTTT
many TRBJ1-1 TRBD1 TRBV20-1 CSAPGQVVSTEAFF TGCAGTGCTCCGGGACAGGTGGTGAGCACTGAAGCTTTCTTT
many TRBJ2-1 TRBD2 TRBV15 CATSSEEAGLMDEQFF TGTGCCACCAGCAGTGAGGAAGCGGGATTAATGGATGAGCAGTTCTTC
many TRBJ2-3 - TRBV20-1 CSASPTTGTTPGTDTQYF TGCAGTGCTAGTCCTACAACCGGGACCACTCCGGGAACAGATACGCAGTATTTT
- TRBJ1-2 TRBD1 TRBV30 CAWRSGTGGGYGYTF TGTGCCTGGAGGTCAGGGACAGGGGGCGGCTATGGCTACACCTTC
few TRBJ1-1 TRBD1 TRBV20-1 CSARVLAGGTLRAFF TGCAGTGCTAGAGTCTTGGCAGGGGGTACCCTGAGGGCTTTCTTT
many TRBJ2-1 - TRBV5-1 CASSPTGTSQGEQFF TGCGCCAGCAGCCCTACGGGGACTTCCCAGGGTGAGCAGTTCTTC
many TRBJ1-1 - TRBV2 CASRGTTEAFF TGTGCCAGCAGAGGCACCACTGAAGCTTTCTTT
few TRBJ2-7 TRBD2 TRBV5-4 CASSLGTSGSYEQYF TGTGCCAGCAGCTTGGGGACTAGCGGCTCCTACGAGCAGTACTTC
many TRBJ2-5 TRBD2 TRBV12-3/TRBV12-4 CASSLRTSGKRGDETQYF TGTGCCAGCAGTTTACGGACTAGCGGAAAACGGGGAGACGAGACCCAGTACTTC
many TRBJ1-1 - TRBV20-1 CSARGGGIGATEAFF TGCAGTGCTAGAGGCGGGGGCATTGGGGCCACTGAAGCTTTCTTT
many TRBJ1-1 - TRBV20-1 CSAHRLQLEAFF TGCAGTGCCCACCGACTGCAACTTGAAGCTTTCTTT
many TRBJ1-2 - TRBV4-2 CASSQERKTGGYTF TGTGCCAGCAGCCAAGAGAGGAAGACGGGGGGCTACACCTTC
many TRBJ2-1 - TRBV29-1 CSGGGGDEQFF TGCAGCGGCGGCGGGGGCGATGAGCAGTTCTTC
many TRBJ2-4 TRBD2 TRBV4-1 CASSQGLAVLAKNIQYF TGCGCCAGCAGCCAAGGACTAGCGGTCCTAGCCAAAAACATTCAGTACTTC
many TRBJ2-7 - TRBV7-2 CASSSGPLYEQYF TGTGCCAGCAGCTCGGGGCCCTTATACGAGCAGTACTTC
many TRBJ2-1 - TRBV12-3/TRBV12-4 CASSSNTGIYYNEQFF TGTGCCAGCAGCAGTAATACCGGAATTTACTACAATGAGCAGTTCTTC
many TRBJ1-4 - TRBV7-9 CASRQQLANEKLFF TGTGCCAGCAGGCAACAGTTGGCGAATGAAAAACTGTTTTTT
- TRBJ1-1 - TRBV20-1 CSARDMGGTEAFF TGCAGTGCTAGAGATATGGGGGGCACTGAAGCTTTCTTT
many TRBJ1-1 - TRBV28 CASSFLGTEAFF TGTGCCAGCAGTTTCCTAGGCACTGAAGCTTTCTTT
many TRBJ2-5 - TRBV6-1 CASSPATRQETQYF TGTGCCAGCAGTCCTGCGACACGACAAGAGACCCAGTACTTC
many TRBJ2-3 TRBD2 TRBV11-3 CASSLGTRTTDTQYF TGTGCCAGCAGCTTAGGGACTAGGACCACAGATACGCAGTATTTT
- TRBJ2-1 TRBD2 TRBV7-2 CASSLPRLAGSGAEQFF TGTGCCAGCAGCTTACCTAGACTAGCGGGATCCGGTGCTGAGCAGTTCTTC
many TRBJ1-6 - TRBV12-3/TRBV12-4 CASSLLPVGRQYNSPLHF TGTGCCAGCAGTCTCCTCCCGGTAGGACGGCAATATAATTCACCCCTCCACTTT
many TRBJ2-7 TRBD1 TRBV28 CASRTLQGEQYF TGTGCCAGCAGAACACTACAGGGGGAGCAGTACTTC
many TRBJ1-1 - TRBV6-1 CASIDGSGSGTEAFF TGTGCCAGCATAGACGGGTCAGGCTCTGGGACTGAAGCTTTCTTT
- TRBJ1-1 - TRBV6-5 CASSHMNTEAFF TGTGCCAGCAGTCACATGAACACTGAAGCTTTCTTT
- TRBJ2-7 TRBD2 TRBV6-5 CASRKGLAGFYEQYF TGTGCCAGCAGAAAGGGACTAGCGGGTTTCTACGAGCAGTACTTC
- TRBJ2-1 TRBD2 TRBV20-1 CSARKRGNSGRSFVNEQFF TGCAGTGCCAGAAAGAGGGGGAATAGCGGGAGGTCGTTCGTCAATGAGCAGTTCTTC
few TRBJ1-1 - TRBV29-1 CSVVRQMKTEAFF TGCAGCGTTGTTCGACAGATGAAGACTGAAGCTTTCTTT
many TRBJ1-1 - TRBV7-9 CASSSDEGSRTEAFF TGTGCCAGCAGCAGCGACGAGGGCTCGCGCACTGAAGCTTTCTTT
- TRBJ2-1 - TRBV7-9 CASSSSGLSYNEQFF TGTGCCAGCAGTTCGAGCGGCCTTTCCTACAATGAGCAGTTCTTC
many TRBJ2-1 TRBD2 TRBV5-1 CASSLTGLGDEQFF TGCGCCAGCAGCTTGACGGGACTAGGGGACGAGCAGTTCTTC
many TRBJ2-1 - TRBV20-1 CSAKPRGSDNEQFF TGCAGTGCTAAACCTAGGGGATCCGACAATGAGCAGTTCTTC
many TRBJ1-1 TRBD1 TRBV27 CASSNTGGGPEAFF TGTGCCAGCAGTAATACAGGGGGCGGCCCTGAAGCTTTCTTT
many TRBJ2-2 - TRBV9 CASSVATGELFF TGTGCCAGCAGCGTAGCGACCGGGGAGCTGTTTTTT
many TRBJ1-2 TRBD1 TRBV10-3 CAISGTGNLSPLGYTF TGTGCCATTTCCGGGACAGGAAACCTTAGCCCCTTGGGCTACACCTTC
many TRBJ1-4 - TRBV6-5 CASTTQGTGKLFF TGTGCCAGCACCACACAGGGCACGGGGAAACTGTTTTTT
few TRBJ2-1 - TRBV20-1 CSATAGEQFF TGCAGTGCTACGGCGGGTGAACAGTTCTTC
many TRBJ2-7 - TRBV3-1 CASSQQGGTVFYEQYF TGTGCCAGCAGCCAACAGGGGGGGACTGTTTTTTACGAGCAGTACTTC
many TRBJ2-2 - TRBV5-1 CASSSPAPTTGELFF TGCGCCAGCAGCTCCCCGGCGCCGACCACCGGGGAGCTGTTTTTT
many TRBJ1-1 - TRBV5-1 CASSLAPGAEAFF TGCGCCAGCAGCTTGGCGCCGGGGGCCGAAGCTTTCTTT
- TRBJ2-1 TRBD2 TRBV29-1 CSVELLAGEYNEQFF TGCAGCGTTGAGCTCTTGGCGGGAGAATACAATGAGCAGTTCTTC
- TRBJ1-1 - TRBV25-1 CASRWGNTEAFF TGTGCCAGCAGGTGGGGAAACACTGAAGCTTTCTTT
many TRBJ2-5 - TRBV27 CASGSAAGETQYF TGTGCCAGCGGGTCCGCGGCGGGAGAGACCCAGTACTTC